This note documents a single T cell receptor (beta chain) sequence. The data are from a study of T cells in Graves' hyperthyroidism and ophthalmopathy. TCR beta CDR3 regions were amplified from RNA. The HTBI set primed first-round TCR CDR3 RT-PCR. TCRdb reanalysed the multiplex PCR reads using MiXCR and keeps one entry per CDR3 protein. The table includes some 550,000 distinct CDR3 sequences, roughly 20% detected once. This CDR3 has 16 amino acids. Per the germline V gene, CDR1 is MNHEY and CDR2 is SVGAGI. V gave up 4 bases and J gave up 3 bases; unmatched junction bases: 11. The sequence derives from a man aged 18 to 30 with Graves' hyperthyroidism. Sequencing used blood. The chain has TRBV6-5 and TRBJ1-2; 7 bases match TRBD1. CDR3 coding DNA: TGTGCCAGCAGTTGGCAGGGGGGAGGCGCGGACTATGGCTACACCTTC. Translation: CASSWQGGGADYGYTF.